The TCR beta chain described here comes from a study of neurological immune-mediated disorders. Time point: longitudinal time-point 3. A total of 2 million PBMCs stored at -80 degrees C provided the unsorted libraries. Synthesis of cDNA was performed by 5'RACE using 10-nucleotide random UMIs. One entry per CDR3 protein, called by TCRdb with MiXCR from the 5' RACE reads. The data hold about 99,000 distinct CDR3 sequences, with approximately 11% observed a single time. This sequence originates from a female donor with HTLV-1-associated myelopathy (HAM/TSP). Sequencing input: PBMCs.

CDR3 residues: CASSVEEGGLNEQYF. As DNA, the CDR3 is TGTGCCAGCAGCGTAGAGGAGGGGGGGCTGAACGAGCAGTACTTC. The chain combines TRBV9 with TRBJ2-7; possibly TRBD2 for D (7 bases). The CDR3 length is 15 residues. V was clipped by 0 bases and J by 5 bases, with 15 bases between them. The germline V gene has CDR1 SGDLS and CDR2 YYNGEE.